Following are 32 T cell receptor beta chains from one sample sequenced in a study of OX40 agonist ivuxolimab in advanced cancers. Profiled with immunoSEQ multiplex PCR; TCRdb holds only in-frame clones, not every one. The sample lists tens of thousands of clones; approximately 78% were seen once. This specimen consisted of CD4+ or CD8+ T cells sorted from blood, obtained in a trial of the OX40 agonist ivuxolimab. These receptors all come from an adult with an advanced solid tumor such as melanoma, head and neck, liver or kidney cancer.

The chain links TRBV5-1 to TRBJ1-2; the D is unclear. In germline, CDR1 is SGHRS, CDR2 YFSETQ. The V gene lost 5 bases and the J gene lost 3 bases, with 11 bases spanning the gap. CDR3 size: 13 residues. Here the CDR3 reads CASSPGLDYGYTF. CDR3 nucleotide sequence: TGCGCCAGCAGTCCTGGTTTGGACTATGGCTACACCTTC.

The V and J genes are TRBV5-1 and TRBJ1-1, with D hard to call. This CDR3 is built from 14 residues. Germline V lookup: CDR1 SGHRS, CDR2 YFSETQ. The V and J ends lost 3 bases and 3 bases respectively, with 12 bases between them. CDR3 DNA sequence: TGCGCCAGCAGCTCCCGAGACACCTACACTGAAGCTTTCTTT. Amino acids: CASSSRDTYTEAFF.

The rearrangement uses TRBV9 and TRBJ2-2; 9 bases line up with TRBD1. The length of the CDR3 is 16 residues. Trimming at V came to 3 bases and at J to 5 bases, leaving 8 bases not matched to a gene. From germline, CDR1 is SGDLS and CDR2 YYNGEE. The CDR3 protein is CASSGGDRVNTGELFF. The CDR3 coding sequence is TGTGCCAGCAGCGGCGGGGACAGGGTAAATACCGGGGAGCTGTTTTTT.

This sequence joins TRBV11-2 and TRBJ2-5; TRBD1 or TRBD2 may be the D gene (6 bases each). The V gene lost 6 bases and the J gene lost 4 bases, with 15 bases spanning the gap. CDR3 size: 14 residues. Germline V CDR1 and CDR2: SGHAT, FQNNGV. CDR3 region: CASRSVGGGETQYF. In DNA, the CDR3 is TGTGCCAGCAGATCCGTAGGAGGGGGAGAGACCCAGTACTTC.

This clone was observed a handful of times. The V call is TRBV25-1, the J call TRBJ2-5, with a weak D call TRBD1 (6 bases). Germline values: CDR1 MGHDK, CDR2 SYGVNS. There are 13 residues in the CDR3. V was clipped by 6 bases and J by 2 bases, with 10 bases between them. The CDR3 DNA sequence: TGTGCCAGCAGAGAACAGGGACAAGAGACCCAGTACTTC. Its translation is CASREQGQETQYF. Full variable domain (missing parts from reference TRBV25-1 and TRBJ2-5): EADIYQTPRYLVIGTGKKITLECSQTMGHDKMYWYQQDPGMELHLIHYSYGVNSTEKGDLSSESTVSRIRTEHFPLTLESARPSHTSQYLCASREQGQETQYFGPGTRLLVL.

This clone came up a few times. The rearrangement uses TRBV2 and TRBJ1-1, with 9 bases that match TRBD1. CDR3 size: 17 residues. The germline V gene has CDR1 SNHLY and CDR2 FYNNEI. V dropped 2 bases and J dropped 1; count of bases not matched to a gene: 8. CDR3 residues: CASSERRTGVGNTEAFF. CDR3 sequence (DNA): TGTGCCAGCAGTGAACGCCGGACAGGGGTTGGGAACACTGAAGCTTTCTTT.

V gene TRBV18 combines with J gene TRBJ2-7, with D tentatively TRBD2 (6 bases). The ends were cut back, 1 base at V and 5 bases at J, with 18 bases in the middle. The CDR3 is 16 residues long. Germline V gives CDR1 KGHSH, CDR2 LQKENI. CDR3 sequence: CASSPRGTASIDEQYF. The CDR3 DNA sequence: TGTGCCAGCTCACCACGTGGGACTGCCTCCATTGACGAGCAGTACTTC.

In this sample, this clone turned up once. This same CDR3 is encoded by further DNA sequences in the sample. V is TRBV7-9 and J is TRBJ2-3, with D perhaps matching TRBD1 (5 bases). This CDR3 region has 13 residues. Trimming left V 4 bases short and J 0 bases short, with 5 bases between. CDR1 is SEHNR, CDR2 FQNEAQ, per germline (reference sequence). The CDR3 protein is CASSWGSTDTQYF. As DNA, the CDR3 is TGTGCCAGCAGCTGGGGCAGCACAGATACGCAGTATTTT.

V usage is TRBV7-3 and J usage is TRBJ2-1; D gene unclear. CDR3 length equals 14 residues. CDR1 and CDR2 (germline): SGHTA, FQGTGA. Trimming left V 0 bases short and J 9 bases short, with 12 bases between. This chain's CDR3 is CASSLTATTREQFF. The CDR3 nucleotides read TGTGCCAGCAGCTTAACTGCCACTACCCGTGAGCAGTTCTTC. The full variable domain, rest sourced from reference TRBV7-3 and TRBJ2-1, is GAGVSQTPSNKVTEKGKYVELRCDPISGHTALYWYRQSLGQGPEFLIYFQGTGAADDSGLPNDRFFAVRPEGSVSTLKIQRTERGDSAVYLCASSLTATTREQFFGPGTRLTVL.

V gene TRBV7-2 combines with J gene TRBJ1-1; TRBD1 is a possible D gene (5 bases). Trimming cost V 5 bases and J 0 bases, with 10 bases left between them. Germline V CDR1 and CDR2: SGHTA, FQGNSA. The CDR3 contains 14 residues. CDR3 DNA sequence: TGTGCCAGCAGCCCGGGACGTTTGAACACTGAAGCTTTCTTT. Translated: CASSPGRLNTEAFF.

The chain employs TRBV20-1 and TRBJ2-3, with no clear D. V gave up 8 bases and J gave up 10 bases, with 16 bases separating them. The CDR3 covers 11 residues. Germline CDR1 and CDR2: DFQATT and SNEGSKA (reference sequence). The CDR3 DNA is TGCAGTCCCTTAGTGGGCTCTGCGCAGTATTTT. Encoded protein: CSPLVGSAQYF.

The chain uses TRBV6-1 and TRBJ1-2; D call uncertain. The germline V gene has CDR1 MNHNS and CDR2 SASEGT. The CDR3 sequence is 13 residues long. Trimming removed 0 bases from V and 8 bases from J, with 10 bases in between. The CDR3, as DNA: TGTGCCAGCAGTGAAGCGCGGCAGTCCGGCTACACCTTC. Its translation is CASSEARQSGYTF.

This clone was seen a single time. The CDR3 bases are TGTGCCAGCAGTTTGGATCCTCCTGTCCGTCATGAGCAGTTCTTC. This gives the protein CASSLDPPVRHEQFF. V gene TRBV6-5 combines with J gene TRBJ2-1; D unclear. V gave up 4 bases and J gave up 8 bases, with 18 bases separating them. Germline CDR1 is MNHEY and CDR2 is SVGAGI. CDR3 size: 15 residues.

J is TRBJ1-1 and V is TRBV11-1; perhaps TRBD1 as D (6 bases). The ends were cut back, 5 bases at V and 2 bases at J, with 9 bases in the middle. The CDR3 is made up of 13 amino acids. The germline gives CDR1 SGHAT, CDR2 FQDESV (reference sequence). The CDR3 protein is CASSPGANTEAFF. The CDR3, as DNA: TGTGCCAGCAGCCCAGGGGCCAACACTGAAGCTTTCTTT.

The rearrangement links TRBV9 to TRBJ2-7; unclear D gene. Germline CDR1 SGDLS, CDR2 YYNGEE. Deletions cut 0 bases from V and 3 bases from J, with 13 bases between. The CDR3 sequence is 15 residues long. The CDR3 coding sequence is TGTGCCAGCAGCGTAGGCCCGGAGTTGGTCTACGAGCAGTACTTC. This gives the protein CASSVGPELVYEQYF.

The chain is built from TRBV11-2 and TRBJ2-5, with D perhaps being TRBD1 or TRBD2 (5 bases each). CDR3 size: 14 residues. Trimming took 0 bases from V and 5 from J, leaving 10 bases between them. Germline V gene lookup returns CDR1 SGHAT and CDR2 FQNNGV. The CDR3 nucleotides read TGTGCCAGCAGCTTAGACGGGGCAATGGAGACCCAGTACTTC. Amino acid sequence: CASSLDGAMETQYF. Complete variable domain (other parts from reference TRBV11-2 and TRBJ2-5): EAGVAQSPRYKIIEKRQSVAFWCNPISGHATLYWYQQILGQGPKLLIQFQNNGVVDDSQLPKDRFSAERLKGVDSTLKIQPAKLEDSAVYLCASSLDGAMETQYFGPGTRLLVL.

V and J are TRBV18 and TRBJ1-2; TRBD1 matches 7 bases. Germline-derived CDR1 and CDR2 are KGHSH and LQKENI. The ends lost 5 bases at V and 5 bases at J; junction bases unmatched: 5. This CDR3 region has 13 residues. CDR3 bases: TGTGCCAGCTCAGCGGGGACAGATTATGGCTACACCTTC. It is translated as CASSAGTDYGYTF.

The chain carries TRBV27 and TRBJ1-6; 7 bases are shared with TRBD1. Germline lookup yields CDR1 MNHEY and CDR2 SMNVEV (reference sequence). V trimming: 1 base; J trimming: 8 bases; junction bases outside the gene matches: 14. CDR3 length equals 18 residues. CDR3 DNA: TGTGCCAGCAGTTTATTTGCGGGCCGGGGGCAGGGGGATTCACCCCTCCACTTT. Translated, it gives CASSLFAGRGQGDSPLHF.

This clone is a singleton in its sample. The chain joins TRBV20-1 to TRBJ2-3, with a weak D call TRBD2 (5 bases). The germline V gene has CDR1 DFQATT and CDR2 SNEGSKA (reference sequence). The germline V and J ends were trimmed by 1 base and 6 bases, with 5 bases remaining between them. CDR3 length: 11 amino acids. The chain's CDR3 is CSARGGDTQYF. The CDR3 DNA sequence: TGCAGTGCTAGAGGAGGGGATACGCAGTATTTT.

The chain is built from TRBV19 and TRBJ1-1, with D uncertain. The V gene lost 5 bases and the J gene lost 1 base, with 11 bases spanning the gap. In germline, CDR1 is LNHDA, CDR2 SQIVND (reference sequence). CDR3 length: 14 residues. The CDR3: CASSLELRNTEAFF. CDR3 in DNA: TGTGCCAGTAGTTTGGAGCTCCGGAACACTGAAGCTTTCTTT.

This clone has more than one count but fewer than ten. V gene TRBV6-5 combines with J gene TRBJ2-5; TRBD1 aligns across 9 bases. The junction had 11 bases not matched to a gene; V was cut back by 2 bases and J by 7 bases. The CDR3 is 16 amino acids. CDR1 is MNHEY and CDR2 is SVGAGI in the germline V gene. CDR3 sequence (DNA): TGTGCCAGCAGTTACGGTGGACAGGGGCTCGGGGGGACCCAGTACTTC. Translating gives CASSYGGQGLGGTQYF.

The CDR3 region is CASSEWTQVSYEQYF. In DNA form, the CDR3 reads TGTGCCAGCAGTGAGTGGACTCAAGTCTCCTACGAGCAGTACTTC. The V and J genes are TRBV6-1 and TRBJ2-7; D might be TRBD2 (5 bases). V gave up 3 bases and J gave up 0 bases, with 12 bases separating them. CDR3 length equals 15 residues. Germline CDR1 is MNHNS and CDR2 is SASEGT.

The J gene is TRBJ1-4, the V gene TRBV5-1; 7 bases match TRBD1. V dropped 4 bases and J dropped 5; count of bases not matched to a gene: 14. The CDR3 is made up of 17 amino acids. From germline, CDR1 is SGHRS and CDR2 YFSETQ. CDR3 bases: TGCGCCAGCAGCACGGGGTTACCGGGACAGCCGAATGAAAAACTGTTTTTT. The encoded protein is CASSTGLPGQPNEKLFF.

This clone was seen just once. The V call is TRBV5-8, the J call TRBJ1-6; possible D gene TRBD1, 5 bases. Germline V gene data show CDR1 as SGHTS and CDR2 as YDEGEE. This CDR3 is 14 amino acids long. The V gene lost 2 bases and the J gene lost 11 bases, with 14 bases spanning the gap. This CDR3 is CASSFSGGRPPLHF. The CDR3, as DNA: TGTGCCAGCAGCTTCTCCGGGGGTAGGCCACCCCTCCACTTT. Together with reference TRBV5-8 and TRBJ1-6, the CDR3 gives the full variable domain: EAGVTQSPTHLIKTRGQQATLRCSPISGHTSVYWYQQALGLGLQFLLWYDEGEERNRGNFPPRFSGRQFPNYSSELNVNALELEDSALYLCASSFSGGRPPLHFGNGTRLTVT.

The rearrangement joins TRBV5-6 to TRBJ2-2; no firm D call. Trimming took off 1 base at V and 2 bases at J, with 9 bases between the two ends. Looked up from germline, CDR1 is SGHDT and CDR2 is YYEEEE. The CDR3 contains 15 residues. In nucleotides, the CDR3 is TGTGCCAGCAGCTTGTATGGTCGTAACACCGGGGAGCTGTTTTTT. Its translation is CASSLYGRNTGELFF. The variable domain in full, with the rest retrieved from reference TRBV5-6 and TRBJ2-2, is DAGVTQSPTHLIKTRGQQVTLRCSPKSGHDTVSWYQQALGQGPQFIFQYYEEEERQRGNFPDRFSGHQFPNYSSELNVNALLLGDSALYLCASSLYGRNTGELFFGEGSRLTVL.

V and J are TRBV29-1 and TRBJ2-2; 10 positions match TRBD1. CDR1 is SQVTM and CDR2 is ANQGSEA in the germline V gene. The J segment lost 7 bases and the V segment lost 7 bases, leaving 9 bases of the junction unmatched. CDR3 length: 14 amino acids. The CDR3 spells CSALGQGVFGELFF. CDR3 nucleotide sequence: TGCAGCGCTCTCGGACAGGGGGTTTTCGGGGAGCTGTTTTTT.

The chain carries TRBV6-5 and TRBJ1-1; weak D call: TRBD1 (6 bases). V was pared by 4 bases and J by 5 bases, with 11 bases between. Per the germline V gene, CDR1 is MNHEY and CDR2 is SVGAGI. The CDR3 runs to 13 residues. The CDR3 DNA is TGTGCCAGCAGTTTTCTACAGGGAACTGAAGCTTTCTTT. It is translated as CASSFLQGTEAFF.

The chain uses TRBV18 and TRBJ1-2; D not resolved. The V gene's germline CDR1 is KGHSH and CDR2 LQKENI. The CDR3 contains 14 residues. V was clipped by 2 bases and J by 5 bases, with 12 bases between them. The CDR3 DNA follows: TGTGCCAGCTCACCAACATCCGACGGGTATGGCTACACCTTC. Residues: CASSPTSDGYGYTF. The entire variable domain, with the rest obtained from reference TRBV18 and TRBJ1-2, is as follows: NAGVMQNPRHLVRRRGQEARLRCSPMKGHSHVYWYRQLPEEGLKFMVYLQKENIIDESGMPKERFSAEFPKEGPSILRIQQVVRGDSAAYFCASSPTSDGYGYTFGSGTRLTVV.

J is TRBJ2-7 and V is TRBV10-3, with D possibly being TRBD1 or TRBD2 (5 bases each). Trimming left V 7 bases short and J 2 bases short, with 12 bases between. The CDR3 sequence is 13 residues long. Germline loops: CDR1 ENHRY, CDR2 SYGVKD. CDR3 sequence reads: CAINSGRTYEQYF. The CDR3, as DNA: TGTGCCATCAACTCGGGGCGGACCTACGAGCAGTACTTC.

The V gene is TRBV28, the J gene TRBJ2-7; D is unclear. Per the germline V gene, CDR1 is MDHEN and CDR2 is SYDVKM. This CDR3 has 15 amino acids. Trimming removed 1 base at V and 0 bases at J, with 10 bases between. In nucleotides, the CDR3 is TGTGCCAGCAGTTTATTCCGGGCGAGCTCCTACGAGCAGTACTTC. Its translation is CASSLFRASSYEQYF.

This clone was seen more than once but under ten times. The rearrangement links TRBV5-6 to TRBJ2-1, with D unclear. CDR1 is SGHDT, CDR2 YYEEEE, per germline. This CDR3 spans 15 amino acids. Trimming stripped 6 bases from V and 0 bases from J, with 13 bases between. The CDR3 here is CASILFYSSYNEQFF. In DNA form, the CDR3 reads TGTGCCAGCATCCTCTTCTACAGCTCCTACAATGAGCAGTTCTTC.

This clone was found a few times. This chain joins TRBV19 and TRBJ1-5; TRBD1 aligns across 7 bases. V shed 5 bases and J 5 bases; nucleotides not matched to a gene: 3. CDR3 length equals 13 residues. Germline CDR1 LNHDA, CDR2 SQIVND (reference sequence). CDR3 sequence: CASSHTGDQPQHF. The CDR3 nucleotides are TGTGCCAGTAGTCATACAGGGGATCAGCCCCAGCATTTT.